The present entry profiles one T cell receptor (beta chain) with its context. Which antigen it targets is not known. One base away there is no much larger clone; base qualities are not given. Participants in the prospective study were aged roughly 18 to 100 years, lived in about two dozen United States geographic areas, and enrolled through a virtual design. In the prospective study, participants were assigned to cohorts based on the clinical history participants reported in a screening survey and a study questionnaire. Mobile phlebotomists in the prospective study collected whole blood, serum and a nasopharyngeal or oropharyngeal swab from every participant. Over a roughly 2-month period, participants in the prospective study had the option of providing additional blood draws and questionnaires. Blood samples from the prospective study were shipped frozen or at room temperature prior to DNA extraction.

The record originates from a study of blood T cell repertoires in COVID-19 (dated by TCRdb to between 2020 and 2021). With respect to the entire study: Collaborator samples came from the United States, Italy and Spain and covered acute and convalescent phases of COVID-19. The material from the prospective study consisted of cDNA or gDNA derived from T cells, B-cell-depleted T cells, or PBMCs. Deeply sampled blood TCRbeta repertoires from subjects exposed to, actively infected with, or recovered from COVID-19 were included in the dataset. The repertoires were released in a freely available public database meant as a resource for research on the immune response to SARS-CoV-2. Samples were obtained from the ongoing ImmuneRACE study (first 160 participants) and from approximately 1,200 subjects provided by 6 global collaborators. Nearly every sample came with metadata listing a de-identified subject ID, COVID-19 status, age in years and sex. HLA class I and class II types, where available, came from metadata supplied by the sample provider rather than from assay-based typing. General study outcomes and caveats: The quantity of clinical and demographic metadata differed by source and by participant and was supplied without curation.

TCRbeta CDR3 regions were amplified from genomic DNA using the immunoSEQ Assay, a bias-controlled multiplex PCR. The study's processing was this. The number of nucleated cells in each sample was estimated from the amplification of reference gene primers within the assay. To quantify the absolute abundance of each unique TCRbeta CDR3 rearrangement, sequence reads were collapsed and filtered. For each sample, productive Simpson clonality was calculated as the square root of Simpson's diversity index over productive rearrangements. TCRdb holds this immuneACCESS table with in-frame rearrangements only. Some clones are missing; in checked studies, unresolved V genes explain under half, and the rest has no known cause. Clonal size and the V and J genes are those of that table, whereas D and trimming came from the DNA. Recorded for this sample are some 200,000 clones; around 87% of them occurred a single time. Jointly, the top ten make up around 3.2% of the sample.

There are 15 amino acids in the CDR3, from cysteine to phenylalanine inclusive. Only the CDR3 DNA stays, 45 bases, in frame from base 1. Cut back by 4 bases and 4 bases, the V and J ends lie 17 bases apart. In the germline V gene, CDR1 corresponds to SGHRS and CDR2 to YFSETQ. Sequenced material: PBMCs or T cells enriched from blood (not recorded which). Here the chain combines TRBV5-1 and TRBJ1-1; the D gene lacks a confident call. This receptor was taken from a woman between 18 and 29 years old in a cohort exposed to, infected with or recovered from COVID-19 (not recorded which). The CDR3 in this case is CASSLTLTVPTEAFF. The nucleotide sequence is given as TGCGCCAGCAGCCTAACCCTTACAGTTCCCACTGAAGCTTTCTTT.